A single sample is the source of the 28 T cell receptor beta chains below, sequenced in a study of blood T cell repertoires in COVID-19. This table comes from immunoSEQ multiplex PCR, and its TCRdb copy is limited to in-frame clones, with some not included. The repertoire holds roughly 200,000 clones, with 83% as singletons. The sequenced sample was peripheral blood. All receptors come from a woman between 25 and 40 years old with COVID-19, enrolled during active disease.

V is TRBV21-1 and J is TRBJ2-3; the table's TRBD1 call for D was not verified on the DNA. TRBV21-1 is an annotated pseudogene. The CDR3 runs 18 residues. The DNA for the CDR3 is TGTGCCAGCAGCACACCCCGAGGGCAGGGGGCAAAAACAGATACGCAGTATTTT. The encoded protein is CASSTPRGQGAKTDTQYF.

On this clone: Other DNA variants within this sample encode the same CDR3. The gene calls are TRBV7-2 and TRBJ2-7; 13 bases map to TRBD2. After removal of 6 bases from V and 1 base from J, the junction contained 3 bases not matched to a gene. CDR1 SGHTA and CDR2 FQGNSA come from the germline V gene. The CDR3 spans 15 residues. The CDR3, as DNA: TGTGCCAGCAGTTGGGGACTAGCGGGATCCTACGAGCAGTACTTC. Translation: CASSWGLAGSYEQYF.

As regards this clone: This CDR3 is also generated by other DNA sequences in the sample. V usage is TRBV9 and J usage is TRBJ2-2; 13 nucleotides line up with TRBD2. Germline CDR1 reads SGDLS; CDR2 reads YYNGEE. J gave up 5 bases and V 2 bases, and 3 bases lay outside the gene matches. The CDR3 covers 16 residues. The CDR3 is CASSVRLAGGTGELFF. Here the CDR3 DNA reads TGTGCCAGCAGCGTCAGACTAGCGGGAGGTACCGGGGAGCTGTTTTTT.

The J gene is TRBJ1-2, the V gene TRBV12-3 or TRBV12-4; D might be TRBD1 (5 bases). The CDR3 has 13 residues. V was trimmed by 1 base and J by 3 bases, leaving 6 bases between them. CDR3 residues: CASSLDRYYGYTF. CDR3 nucleotides: TGTGCCAGCAGTTTAGACAGGTACTATGGCTACACCTTC.

This clone showed up just once. The chain employs TRBV7-2 and TRBJ2-2; tentative D call: TRBD2 (6 bases). CDR1 SGHTA and CDR2 FQGNSA come from the germline V gene. CDR3 length equals 14 residues. The ends were cut back, 1 base at V and 6 bases at J, with 9 bases in the middle. This chain's CDR3 is CASSLDPGAGELFF. The CDR3 DNA reads as TGTGCCAGCAGCTTAGACCCGGGGGCCGGGGAGCTGTTTTTT.

V gene TRBV3-1 (or the pseudogene TRBV3-2) combines with J gene TRBJ2-7; 7 bases map to TRBD1. The V gene's germline CDR1 is LGHDT and CDR2 YNNKEL (reference sequence). V was pared by 4 bases and J by 3 bases, with 9 bases of the junction left unmatched. The CDR3 covers 15 residues. The chain's CDR3 is CASSPPDRALYEQYF. The DNA of the CDR3 is TGTGCCAGCAGCCCCCCCGACAGGGCCCTCTACGAGCAGTACTTC.

This clone has only one observation. The chain uses TRBV6-5 and TRBJ2-7, with 7 bases fitting TRBD1. From germline, CDR1 is MNHEY and CDR2 SVGAGI. V dropped 6 bases and J dropped 2; count of bases not matched to a gene: 7. There are 14 residues in the CDR3. The CDR3 DNA reads as TGTGCCAGCAGCCCCGGGACAGACCCCTACGAGCAGTACTTC. Encoded protein: CASSPGTDPYEQYF.

The chain joins TRBV5-1 to TRBJ2-1; no clear D gene. The germline V and J ends were trimmed by 2 bases and 0 bases, with 12 bases remaining between them. CDR1 and CDR2 (germline): SGHRS, YFSETQ. The CDR3 length is 16 residues. CDR3: CASSFVTASSYNEQFF. For the CDR3, the DNA is TGCGCCAGCAGCTTCGTCACCGCCAGCTCCTACAATGAGCAGTTCTTC. Using reference TRBV5-1 and TRBJ2-1 for the parts outside the CDR3, the full variable domain is KAGVTQTPRYLIKTRGQQVTLSCSPISGHRSVSWYQQTPGQGLQFLFEYFSETQRNKGNFPGRFSGRQFSNSRSEMNVSTLELGDSALYLCASSFVTASSYNEQFFGPGTRLTVL.

The chain combines TRBV27 with TRBJ1-1; no clear D gene. Between the trimmed V and J ends, which lost 4 bases and 6 bases, there was a span of 24 bases. The CDR3 totals 17 residues. Germline loops: CDR1 MNHEY, CDR2 SMNVEV (reference sequence). The DNA of the CDR3 is TGTGCCAGCAGTTCTTCAAACCCGCCCGGGTTTTTAGCTGAAGCTTTCTTT. This sequence encodes CASSSSNPPGFLAEAFF.

This clone was observed once. The V and J genes are TRBV6-2 or TRBV6-3 and TRBJ1-5; D unresolved. The V end lost 0 bases, the J end lost 4 bases, and 10 bases lay between the germline ends. Per germline, CDR1 MNHEY and CDR2 SVGEGT. CDR3 length: 15 amino acids. The CDR3 nucleotides are TGTGCCAGCAGTTACTCGGGAGTACGGAATCAGCCCCAGCATTTT. It yields the protein CASSYSGVRNQPQHF.

This rearrangement joins TRBV18 to TRBJ2-7; TRBD2 aligns across 8 bases. Losses at the gene ends were 2 bases for V and 5 bases for J; bases not matched to a gene: 8. This CDR3 is built from 15 residues. Germline V gives CDR1 KGHSH, CDR2 LQKENI. In DNA, the CDR3 is TGTGCCAGCTCACCAAGTCCGGGGGGGCTTAACGAGCAGTACTTC. Protein sequence: CASSPSPGGLNEQYF. Together with reference TRBV18 and TRBJ2-7, the CDR3 gives the full variable domain: NAGVMQNPRHLVRRRGQEARLRCSPMKGHSHVYWYRQLPEEGLKFMVYLQKENIIDESGMPKERFSAEFPKEGPSILRIQQVVRGDSAAYFCASSPSPGGLNEQYFGPGTRLTVT.

V gene TRBV7-8 combines with J gene TRBJ1-1; D call uncertain. The V and J ends lost 5 bases and 11 bases respectively, with 15 bases between them. The CDR3 has 12 residues. Germline assignment: CDR1 SGHVS and CDR2 FQNEAQ. CDR3 DNA sequence: TGTGCCAGCAGCCCCATGACCCAGGCGGCTTTCTTT. Amino acid sequence: CASSPMTQAAFF. Based on the CDR3 plus reference TRBV7-8 and TRBJ1-1, the full variable domain is GAGVSQSPRYKVAKRGQDVALRCDPISGHVSLFWYQQALGQGPEFLTYFQNEAQLDKSGLPSDRFFAERPEGSVSTLKIQRTQQEDSAVYLCASSPMTQAAFFGQGTRLTVV.

This sequence joins TRBV24-1 and TRBJ2-1; D is perhaps TRBD1 (6 bases). The germline V gene has CDR1 KGHDR and CDR2 SFDVKD. The CDR3 is 13 residues long. V lost 7 bases to trimming and J lost 1 base, with 7 bases between them. CDR3 amino acids: CATSGQSYNEQFF. The CDR3 bases are TGTGCCACCAGCGGACAGTCCTACAATGAGCAGTTCTTC.

This chain joins TRBV9 and TRBJ2-2; TRBD2 aligns across 7 bases. The CDR3 is 17 amino acids. V lost 3 bases to trimming and J lost 7 bases; unmatched junction nucleotides: 15. Germline lookup yields CDR1 SGDLS and CDR2 YYNGEE. This CDR3 reads CASSGPTTAGSIGELFF. In DNA form, the CDR3 reads TGTGCCAGCAGCGGACCCACGACAGCGGGAAGTATCGGGGAGCTGTTTTTT.

The rearrangement uses TRBV5-1 and TRBJ2-3; D perhaps matches TRBD2 (7 bases). V was cut by 5 bases and J by 0 bases, with 13 bases left in between. Germline CDR1 is SGHRS and CDR2 is YFSETQ. The CDR3 has 15 residues. In DNA form, the CDR3 reads TGCGCCAGCAGAGTCTCGGGGGGCAGCACAGATACGCAGTATTTT. Encoded protein: CASRVSGGSTDTQYF.

The chain is built from TRBV4-3 and TRBJ2-1; D might be TRBD2 (5 bases). The CDR3 runs 16 residues. V gave up 1 base and J gave up 0 bases, with 10 bases separating them. Germline V gives CDR1 LGHNA, CDR2 YSLEER. The CDR3 bases are TGCGCCAGCAGCCAAGGCGGACTCGGCTCCTACAATGAGCAGTTCTTC. Its protein product is CASSQGGLGSYNEQFF.

DNA of the CDR3: TGTGCCAGCAGTTGGAGAACCCCGAGCTCTGGAAACACCATATATTTT. It specifies CASSWRTPSSGNTIYF. V and J are TRBV6-2 or TRBV6-3 and TRBJ1-3; D is unresolved. CDR3 size: 16 residues. The V and J ends lost 4 bases and 0 bases respectively, with 13 bases between them. CDR1 MNHEY and CDR2 SVGEGT come from the germline V gene.

Here the CDR3 DNA reads TGTGCCAGCAGCTTCCCCAGCCGGGGAGCGGGGGACAATGAGCAGTTCTTC. Protein product: CASSFPSRGAGDNEQFF. The chain employs TRBV7-9 and TRBJ2-1; TRBD2 matches 8 bases. Germline V gene lookup returns CDR1 SEHNR and CDR2 FQNEAQ (reference sequence). This CDR3 contains 17 residues. Losses at the gene ends were 3 bases for V and 5 bases for J; bases not matched to a gene: 12. The entire variable domain, with the rest obtained from reference TRBV7-9 and TRBJ2-1, is as follows: DTGVSQNPRHKITKRGQNVTFRCDPISEHNRLYWYRQTLGQGPEFLTYFQNEAQLEKSRLLSDRFSAERPKGSFSTLEIQRTEQGDSAMYLCASSFPSRGAGDNEQFFGPGTRLTVL.

This clone was seen a handful of times. This chain joins TRBV3-1 (or the pseudogene TRBV3-2) and TRBJ1-4, with D unresolved. From germline, CDR1 is LGHDT and CDR2 YNNKEL (reference sequence). The germline V and J ends were trimmed by 4 bases and 0 bases, with 12 bases remaining between them. The CDR3 spans 16 residues. The CDR3: CASSPEGRATNEKLFF. DNA of the CDR3: TGTGCCAGCAGCCCTGAGGGCAGAGCAACTAATGAAAAACTGTTTTTT.

The CDR3 protein is CASSLGAGEQFF. CDR3 bases: TGTGCCAGCAGCTTAGGCGCGGGTGAGCAGTTCTTC. This rearrangement joins TRBV11-2 to TRBJ2-1; D possibly corresponds to TRBD2 (5 bases). Trimming took off 1 base at V and 9 bases at J, with 7 bases between the two ends. In germline, CDR1 is SGHAT, CDR2 FQNNGV. This CDR3 region has 12 residues.

This clone was detected only once. The rearrangement joins TRBV19 to TRBJ2-1; TRBD2 agrees at 13 bases. Germline lookup yields CDR1 LNHDA and CDR2 SQIVND (reference sequence). The CDR3 contains 17 residues. V lost 7 bases to trimming and J lost 0 bases; unmatched junction nucleotides: 6. The CDR3 protein is CASKGLAGSGSYNEQFF. The CDR3, as DNA: TGTGCCAGTAAGGGACTAGCGGGGAGCGGCTCCTACAATGAGCAGTTCTTC.

V and J are TRBV5-6 and TRBJ2-5; TRBD1 matches 11 bases. The CDR3 totals 16 residues. V trimming: 4 bases; J trimming: 3 bases; junction bases outside the gene matches: 8. Looked up from germline, CDR1 is SGHDT and CDR2 is YYEEEE. The CDR3 region is CASSRAPGQGEETQYF. DNA for the CDR3: TGTGCCAGCAGCCGGGCCCCGGGACAGGGGGAAGAGACCCAGTACTTC.

The rearrangement uses TRBV28 and TRBJ2-6, with 8 bases identical to TRBD1. Germline values: CDR1 MDHEN, CDR2 SYDVKM. V lost 6 bases to trimming and J lost 0 bases; unmatched junction nucleotides: 4. The CDR3 covers 16 residues. CDR3 nucleotides: TGTGCCAGCAGGAATACAGGGGGCTCTGGGGCCAACGTCCTGACTTTC. It translates to CASRNTGGSGANVLTF.

Points on this clone: A junction end diverges from the germline sequence, so it may reflect a read error. This chain links TRBV5-6 with TRBJ1-2; D perhaps matches TRBD1 (6 bases). This CDR3 region has 10 residues. Germline assignment: CDR1 SGHDT and CDR2 YYEEEE. The CDR3 sequence is CASSSRDTDF. In DNA, the CDR3 is TGTGCCAGCAGCTCCCGGGACACGGATTTC.

In its sample, this clone was seen once. The chain joins TRBV3-1 (or the pseudogene TRBV3-2) to TRBJ2-7; 9 bases are a match to TRBD1. CDR3 length equals 16 residues. Germline V CDR1 and CDR2: LGHDT, YNNKEL (reference sequence). The V gene end was trimmed by 1 base and the J gene end by 7 bases; junction bases not matched to a gene: 11. The CDR3 here is CASSQVLTGGKGEQYF. In DNA form, the CDR3 reads TGTGCCAGCAGCCAAGTCTTGACAGGGGGTAAGGGGGAGCAGTACTTC.

The V gene is TRBV5-4, the J gene TRBJ2-3; TRBD2 agrees at 12 bases. Germline V gene sequence: CDR1 SGHNT, CDR2 YYREEE (reference sequence). CDR3 size: 15 residues. V lost 4 bases and J lost 5; bases outside the gene matches: 5. This CDR3 is CASSRLAGGQDTQYF. The CDR3 DNA sequence: TGTGCCAGCAGCCGTCTAGCGGGGGGGCAAGATACGCAGTATTTT.

The chain uses TRBV2 and TRBJ2-1; 8 nucleotides match TRBD2. The V segment lost 10 bases and the J segment 3 bases; nucleotides outside the gene matches: 5. Per germline, CDR1 SNHLY and CDR2 FYNNEI. This CDR3 comprises 13 residues. CDR3 protein: CATSGTSYNEQFF. The CDR3 coding sequence is TGTGCCACCTCCGGGACTAGCTACAATGAGCAGTTCTTC.

The chain links TRBV19 to TRBJ1-5; 9 bases agree with TRBD1. Germline CDR1 reads LNHDA; CDR2 reads SQIVND (reference sequence). The CDR3 is made up of 15 amino acids. J was trimmed by 6 bases and V by 4 bases; bases with no gene match: 7. The CDR3 loop reads CASSTHRGQGQPQHF. The CDR3 region has the DNA TGTGCCAGTAGTACCCACAGGGGGCAGGGTCAGCCCCAGCATTTT.